The 24 T cell receptor beta chains listed next were all sequenced from one sample in a study of cytomegalovirus exposure and HLA in healthy donors. The PCR made use of 60 Vbeta and 13 Jbeta primers. The data were produced by immunoSEQ multiplex PCR, yet TCRdb's version contains in-frame clones alone and is incomplete. Of 150,000 to 200,000 clones in the sample, roughly four fifths were seen once. The sample taken for sequencing was PBMCs. The receptor source for this set is a man aged 18-30 years in good health and CMV-seronegative.

This chain's CDR3 is CAITLATSGGYNEQFF. The DNA for the CDR3 is TGTGCCATCACCCTGGCGACTAGCGGGGGTTACAATGAGCAGTTCTTC. The chain joins TRBV10-3 to TRBJ2-1, with TRBD2 matching 12 bases. There are 16 residues in the CDR3. After removal of 7 bases from V and 4 bases from J, the junction contained 8 bases not matched to a gene. From germline, CDR1 is ENHRY and CDR2 SYGVKD.

This clone showed up just once. The chain couples TRBV28 to TRBJ1-6; maybe TRBD1 (6 bases). Germline values: CDR1 MDHEN, CDR2 SYDVKM. V was shortened by 3 bases and J by 8 bases, with 11 bases between the two germline ends. CDR3 length equals 14 residues. CDR3 in DNA: TGTGCCAGCAGTTTCGGCAGGGGTTATTCACCCCTCCACTTT. Amino acids: CASSFGRGYSPLHF.

V and J are TRBV21-1 and TRBJ1-2. TRBV21-1 is deemed a pseudogene. This CDR3 is built from 14 residues. In nucleotides, the CDR3 is TGTGCCAGCACCCATAGGAGGGGCGGCTATGGCTACACCTTC. Amino acids: CASTHRRGGYGYTF.

This clone was counted between two and nine times. The V call is TRBV29-1, the J call TRBJ2-3; possibly TRBD2 for D (6 bases). The V end lost 5 bases, the J end lost 4 bases, and 16 bases lay between the germline ends. The CDR3 sequence is 14 residues long. CDR1 and CDR2 from the germline V gene are SQVTM and ANQGSEA. CDR3 sequence: CSVSLRLASDTQYF. The DNA for the CDR3 is TGCAGCGTTTCACTAAGGCTAGCGTCAGATACGCAGTATTTT.

This sequence joins TRBV30 and TRBJ1-1; D uncertain. The CDR3 contains 12 residues. Germline V gene sequence: CDR1 GTSNPN, CDR2 SVGIG (reference sequence). Trimming took off 2 bases at V and 0 bases at J, with 4 bases between the two ends. The CDR3 bases are TGTGCCTGGAGTACGGTGAACACTGAAGCTTTCTTT. It codes for CAWSTVNTEAFF.

The rearrangement links TRBV5-1 to TRBJ2-5, with 8 bases fitting TRBD1. The CDR3 covers 14 residues. J lost 1 base, V lost 3 bases, and 2 bases had no gene match. Germline-derived CDR1 and CDR2 are SGHRS and YFSETQ. CDR3 amino acids: CASSSGTGQETQYF. The CDR3 DNA reads TGCGCCAGCAGCTCCGGGACAGGCCAAGAGACCCAGTACTTC.

This chain uses TRBV29-1 with TRBJ1-2; weak D call: TRBD1 (6 bases). The ends were cut back, 6 bases at V and 4 bases at J, with 15 bases in the middle. The germline gives CDR1 SQVTM, CDR2 ANQGSEA. The CDR3 runs to 13 residues. The CDR3 DNA reads as TGCAGCGTCGGAATCGGACAGCTCTATGGCTACACCTTC. Residues: CSVGIGQLYGYTF.

In this sample, this clone turned up once. This chain connects TRBV5-8 to TRBJ2-3; 7 bases agree with TRBD1. The V gene's germline CDR1 is SGHTS and CDR2 YDEGEE. CDR3 length: 14 amino acids. V lost 2 bases and J lost 1; bases outside the gene matches: 1. The CDR3 here is CASSFDRGTDTQYF. The DNA for the CDR3 is TGTGCCAGCAGCTTTGACAGGGGCACAGATACGCAGTATTTT.

This chain joins TRBV11-2 and TRBJ2-5; D not certain. The length of the CDR3 is 15 residues. Germline CDR1 reads SGHAT; CDR2 reads FQNNGV. Trimming took off 0 bases at V and 0 bases at J, with 8 bases between the two ends. The CDR3, as DNA: TGTGCCAGCAGCTTAGAGCGGATGTACCAAGAGACCCAGTACTTC. This codes for CASSLERMYQETQYF.

This chain uses TRBV29-1 with TRBJ2-3; 10 bases align to TRBD2. CDR1 is SQVTM, CDR2 ANQGSEA, per germline. The V and J ends lost 7 bases and 7 bases, in that order; junction bases with no gene match: 14. The CDR3 has 15 amino acids. The CDR3 DNA follows: TGCAGCGCCCCCTCTCAGCGGGGGGGCCTGAATACGCAGTATTTT. This codes for CSAPSQRGGLNTQYF.

The V call is TRBV29-1, the J call TRBJ2-2; D gene unclear. This CDR3 contains 14 residues. Germline-derived CDR1 and CDR2 are SQVTM and ANQGSEA. Deletions cut 4 bases from V and 0 bases from J, with 9 bases between. For the CDR3, the DNA is TGCAGCGTTGGTAAAGAGACGAACACCGGGGAGCTGTTTTTT. Its protein product is CSVGKETNTGELFF.

This sequence joins TRBV29-1 and TRBJ2-5, with D perhaps matching TRBD1 (6 bases). The better agreement between TRBJ2-7 and the DNA end casts doubt on the J call. This CDR3 comprises 12 residues. Germline assignment: CDR1 SQVTM and CDR2 ANQGSEA. CDR3 amino acids: CSVVLGAYEQYF. DNA for the CDR3: TGCAGCGTTGTTTTGGGGGCATACGAGCAGTACTTC.

The chain recombines TRBV27 with TRBJ2-1; 9 bases are shared with TRBD2. Trimming removed 2 bases from V and 9 bases from J; junction bases left unmatched: 5. Germline values: CDR1 MNHEY, CDR2 SMNVEV (reference sequence). This CDR3 contains 14 residues. The CDR3 DNA is TGTGCCAGCAGTTTACCCTTAGCGGGAGCTGAGCAGTTCTTC. Its translation is CASSLPLAGAEQFF.

This chain links TRBV6-5 with TRBJ1-3; D not resolved. CDR1 is MNHEY, CDR2 SVGAGI, per germline. CDR3 length equals 14 residues. Between the trimmed V and J ends, which lost 5 bases and 4 bases, there was a span of 12 bases. CDR3 region: CASSPRALGNTIYF. CDR3 bases: TGTGCCAGCAGTCCGCGGGCACTCGGAAACACCATATATTTT.

The gene calls are TRBV19 and TRBJ1-1; D is ambiguous. CDR1 is LNHDA, CDR2 SQIVND, per germline (reference sequence). The CDR3 sequence is 12 residues long. V lost 8 bases and J 4 bases, leaving 11 bases between the germline ends. The CDR3 nucleotides are TGTGCCAGTGGAGGCGGACCCACTGAAGCTTTCTTT. It yields the protein CASGGGPTEAFF.

This clone has only one observation. The chain joins TRBV18 to TRBJ2-1; 10 bases are shared with TRBD2. The CDR3 runs to 19 residues. CDR1 KGHSH and CDR2 LQKENI come from the germline V gene. V shed 2 bases, J shed 7 bases, and the junction held 17 bases outside the gene matches. The CDR3 sequence is CASSPFLSLAGVSGNEQFF. The DNA of the CDR3 is TGTGCCAGCTCACCATTCCTCAGTCTAGCGGGGGTCTCGGGTAATGAGCAGTTCTTC.

The rearrangement joins TRBV4-1 to TRBJ2-3, with D perhaps matching TRBD1 (6 bases). The CDR3 sequence is 16 residues long. Trimming pared 0 bases from V and 2 bases from J, leaving 12 bases between. From germline, CDR1 is MGHRA and CDR2 YSYEKL. This chain's CDR3 is CASSQEGDRNTDTQYF. The DNA for the CDR3 is TGCGCCAGCAGCCAAGAGGGAGACAGGAACACAGATACGCAGTATTTT.

This chain joins TRBV5-1 and TRBJ2-5, with 9 bases lining up with TRBD1. The J segment lost 4 bases and the V segment lost 4 bases, leaving 8 bases of the junction unmatched. The germline gives CDR1 SGHRS, CDR2 YFSETQ. CDR3 size: 15 residues. CDR3 bases: TGCGCCAGCAGCGTGGGACAGGGCAGGAGAGAGACCCAGTACTTC. Protein: CASSVGQGRRETQYF.

J is TRBJ2-5 and V is TRBV19; 7 bases match TRBD2. The CDR3 totals 15 residues. Germline V lookup: CDR1 LNHDA, CDR2 SQIVND (reference sequence). V trimming: 6 bases; J trimming: 4 bases; junction bases outside the gene matches: 11. CDR3 nucleotide sequence: TGTGCCAGTAGGAGGGTAGGGAGGGAGGGAGAGACCCAGTACTTC. Its translation: CASRRVGREGETQYF.

This rearrangement joins TRBV30 to TRBJ1-1; 7 bases match TRBD1. V dropped 1 base and J dropped 4; count of bases not matched to a gene: 12. The germline CDR1 and CDR2 sequences are GTSNPN and SVGIG (reference sequence). CDR3 length: 16 residues. CDR3 loop: CAWSGQGVIRVTEAFF. The CDR3 region has the DNA TGTGCCTGGAGTGGCCAGGGGGTGATTAGGGTCACTGAAGCTTTCTTT.

The table lists this clone with a few counts. The sample carries other DNA sequences with the same CDR3. V is TRBV11-2 and J is TRBJ2-1; D not resolved. CDR1 is SGHAT, CDR2 FQNNGV, per germline. V shed 0 bases and J shed 0 bases, with 6 bases lying between them. This CDR3 has 15 residues. Here the CDR3 DNA reads TGTGCCAGCAGCTTAGAAGTGCGCTCCTACAATGAGCAGTTCTTC. Translated, it gives CASSLEVRSYNEQFF.

The chain employs TRBV7-8 and TRBJ1-1, with TRBD1 matching 7 bases. Germline-derived CDR1 and CDR2 are SGHVS and FQNEAQ. The CDR3 totals 15 residues. V lost 3 bases, J lost 6 bases, and 10 bases stayed unmatched. The CDR3 DNA sequence: TGTGCCAGCAGCTTCAGACAGGGCGGAGGTGCTGAAGCTTTCTTT. As protein: CASSFRQGGGAEAFF.

The chain carries TRBV7-6 and TRBJ1-6; D remains unclear. Germline V gene lookup returns CDR1 SGHVS and CDR2 FNYEAQ. The CDR3 contains 14 residues. V lost 8 bases, J lost 0 bases, and 8 bases lay in between. CDR3 amino acids: CASGGSSYNSPLHF. CDR3 coding DNA: TGTGCCAGCGGTGGCAGCTCCTATAATTCACCCCTCCACTTT.

This chain links TRBV5-6 with TRBJ2-5; 7 nucleotides align to TRBD2. Trimming at V came to 2 bases and at J to 0 bases, leaving 4 bases not matched to a gene. Germline V CDR1 and CDR2: SGHDT, YYEEEE. CDR3 length: 15 residues. CDR3 region: CASSLYRGDQETQYF. The CDR3 DNA reads TGTGCCAGCAGCTTATACCGGGGGGACCAAGAGACCCAGTACTTC.